These 31 T cell receptor beta chains came from one sample sequenced in a study of T cells in Graves' hyperthyroidism and ophthalmopathy. The CDR3 regions of TCR beta were amplified from RNA transcripts. During a first-round RT-PCR of the TCR CDR3, the HTBI primer set was used. TCRdb reprocessed the multiplex PCR reads with MiXCR, giving one entry per CDR3 protein. The table records some 600,000 distinct CDR3 sequences, 11% to 15% of them present only once. The sample consisted of blood. All receptors come from a woman aged 30 to 39 with Graves' hyperthyroidism that later progressed to Graves' ophthalmopathy.

This clonotype was counted many times. The V call is TRBV7-2, the J call TRBJ2-3; D is unresolved. Germline CDR1 SGHTA, CDR2 FQGNSA. Trimming shortened V by 6 bases and J by 2 bases, and 12 bases separated the two germline ends. There are 14 residues in the CDR3. The CDR3, as DNA: TGTGCCAGCAGTTCACACCAGACCACAGATACGCAGTATTTT. This gives the protein CASSSHQTTDTQYF.

This clonotype was recorded at least ten times. This sequence joins TRBV12-3 or TRBV12-4 and TRBJ2-7; weak D call: TRBD1 (5 bases). V shed 7 bases and J shed 2 bases, with 15 bases lying between them. The CDR3 is made up of 14 amino acids. CDR3: CASTPGHPTYEQYF. CDR3 nucleotide sequence: TGTGCCAGCACCCCCGGACATCCGACCTACGAGCAGTACTTC.

This clonotype was recorded at least ten times. The J gene is TRBJ2-3, the V gene TRBV20-1, with D maybe TRBD1 (6 bases). Between the trimmed V and J ends, which lost 5 bases and 1 base, there was a span of 10 bases. This CDR3 has 13 amino acids. The germline gives CDR1 DFQATT, CDR2 SNEGSKA (reference sequence). CDR3 sequence: CSAFRTGTDTQYF. The DNA for the CDR3 is TGCAGTGCTTTCCGGACAGGCACAGATACGCAGTATTTT.

This clonotype was counted many times. The V gene is TRBV19, the J gene TRBJ2-7; 9 bases are a match to TRBD1. The germline CDR1 and CDR2 sequences are LNHDA and SQIVND (reference sequence). Losses at the gene ends were 5 bases for V and 0 bases for J; bases not matched to a gene: 5. The CDR3 runs to 15 residues. The CDR3 DNA follows: TGTGCCAGTAGTCTGGACAGGGGCATCTCCTACGAGCAGTACTTC. It translates to CASSLDRGISYEQYF.

The V and J genes are TRBV29-1 and TRBJ1-2; 7 nucleotides agree with TRBD1. The CDR3 runs to 13 residues. V trimming: 0 bases; J trimming: 7 bases; junction bases outside the gene matches: 5. Germline CDR1 SQVTM, CDR2 ANQGSEA. The CDR3 loop is CSVEETGEGGYTF. The CDR3 bases are TGCAGCGTTGAAGAAACAGGGGAGGGTGGCTACACCTTC.

The sample holds many counts of this clonotype. The chain is built from TRBV7-6 and TRBJ2-5; tentative D call: TRBD2 (6 bases). Germline V lookup: CDR1 SGHVS, CDR2 FNYEAQ. The V end was cut by 5 bases, the J end by 3 bases, with 19 bases between. The CDR3 contains 16 residues. This CDR3 is CASSLTGRGREETQYF. CDR3 nucleotide sequence: TGTGCCAGCAGCCTAACCGGGCGGGGACGAGAAGAGACCCAGTACTTC.

There are many counts of this clonotype. The chain has TRBV19 and TRBJ2-5, with TRBD2 matching 11 bases. Germline assignment: CDR1 LNHDA and CDR2 SQIVND (reference sequence). Trimming removed 1 base from V and 3 bases from J; junction bases left unmatched: 4. The CDR3 is made up of 16 amino acids. The CDR3 bases are TGTGCCAGTAGTATAGCTGTAGCGGGAGGGGAAGAGACCCAGTACTTC. Translation gives CASSIAVAGGEETQYF.

This clonotype was seen many times. The V call is TRBV12-5, the J call TRBJ2-1; no definite D call. Germline V gene lookup returns CDR1 LGHNT and CDR2 FRNRAP. Between the trimmed V and J ends, which lost 1 base and 9 bases, there was a span of 1 base. The CDR3 consists of 10 residues. CDR3 DNA sequence: TGTGCTAGTGGTTTGGGTGAGCAGTTCTTC. Protein sequence: CASGLGEQFF.

Points on this clonotype: With a much larger clone just one base away, this may be a read error. The CDR3 carries no conserved terminal phenylalanine or tryptophan, so it likely arises from a read error. The V call is TRBV11-3, the J call TRBJ2-7; D perhaps matches TRBD1 (5 bases). The V and J ends lost 8 bases and 2 bases respectively, with 7 bases between them. The CDR3 extends over 11 amino acids. CDR1 and CDR2 (germline): SGHNT, YENEEA. The CDR3: CASADTYEQYL. For the CDR3, the DNA is TGTGCCAGCGCGGACACCTACGAGCAGTACCTC.

This chain links TRBV5-6 with TRBJ2-1; D may be TRBD2 (6 bases). CDR1 and CDR2 (germline): SGHDT, YYEEEE. V was trimmed by 4 bases and J by 9 bases, leaving 20 bases between them. The CDR3 consists of 15 residues. The CDR3 coding sequence is TGTGCCAGCAGCGGCCTAGCGCGAGGGCCTAGTGAGCAGTTCTTC. Protein product: CASSGLARGPSEQFF.

In the case of this clonotype: At one boundary the junction diverges from the germline segment, which might be a read error. CDR3: CASRLSSGVKGYTF. As DNA, the CDR3 is TGTGCCAGCAGGTTATCGTCTGGGGTAAAGGGCTACACCTTC. The chain links TRBV27 to TRBJ1-2; D unresolved. CDR1 is MNHEY and CDR2 is SMNVEV in the germline V gene (reference sequence). This CDR3 is 14 amino acids long.

This clonotype has ten or more counts. The chain is built from TRBV20-1 and TRBJ2-1; TRBD1 is a possible D gene (6 bases). The V gene lost 3 bases and the J gene lost 6 bases, with 18 bases spanning the gap. The length of the CDR3 is 15 residues. CDR1 is DFQATT and CDR2 is SNEGSKA in the germline V gene (reference sequence). CDR3: CSARTLAGDGNEQFF. The CDR3 DNA sequence: TGCAGTGCTAGGACTCTAGCAGGGGACGGCAATGAGCAGTTCTTC.

The chain carries TRBV4-1 and TRBJ2-7; TRBD1 is a possible D gene (7 bases). With 1 base removed from V and 0 bases from J, the gap between germline ends came to 10 bases. CDR3 size: 15 residues. The germline V gene encodes CDR1 MGHRA and CDR2 YSYEKL. DNA of the CDR3: TGCGCCAGCAGCCAAGGGCGGGACAGCTCCTACGAGCAGTACTTC. This sequence encodes CASSQGRDSSYEQYF.

The chain is built from TRBV7-3 and TRBJ2-1; TRBD2 matches at 8 bases. V was pared by 2 bases and J by 4 bases, with 16 bases of the junction left unmatched. Germline CDR1 SGHTA, CDR2 FQGTGA. CDR3 size: 19 residues. The CDR3 loop is CASSLLNGFGGGFYNEQFF. The CDR3 DNA is TGTGCCAGCAGCTTACTAAATGGTTTTGGCGGGGGGTTTTACAATGAGCAGTTCTTC.

This clonotype has a count of ten or more. CDR3 sequence reads: CASSLRGTGESDTQYF. CDR3 DNA: TGTGCCAGCAGTTTAAGGGGTACAGGGGAGTCAGATACGCAGTATTTT. The V gene is TRBV12-3 or TRBV12-4, the J gene TRBJ2-3; the match to TRBD1 covers 7 bases. V trimming: 2 bases; J trimming: 4 bases; junction bases outside the gene matches: 9. The CDR3 covers 16 residues.

The chain is built from TRBV5-1 and TRBJ1-5; 9 positions agree with TRBD1. This CDR3 region has 14 residues. With 5 bases clipped from V and 5 bases from J, the junction kept 5 bases outside the gene matches. Germline V gene data show CDR1 as SGHRS and CDR2 as YFSETQ. In DNA form, the CDR3 reads TGCGCCAGCAGTGAGACAGGGGGTTATCAGCCCCAGCATTTT. It yields the protein CASSETGGYQPQHF. Full variable domain (remainder filled in from reference TRBV5-1 and TRBJ1-5): KAGVTQTPRYLIKTRGQQVTLSCSPISGHRSVSWYQQTPGQGLQFLFEYFSETQRNKGNFPGRFSGRQFSNSRSEMNVSTLELGDSALYLCASSETGGYQPQHFGDGTRLSIL.

This clonotype was seen at least ten times. The rearrangement joins TRBV27 to TRBJ2-3, with D possibly TRBD2 on 5 matching bases. Trimming removed 11 bases at V and 0 bases at J, with 12 bases between. CDR1 is MNHEY, CDR2 SMNVEV, per germline (reference sequence). This CDR3 contains 13 residues. The CDR3 region has the DNA TGTGCCGTTCTTGCGGGTAGCACAGATACGCAGTATTTT. This translates into CAVLAGSTDTQYF.

This clonotype has more than one count but fewer than ten. The rearrangement uses TRBV28 and TRBJ1-2; D perhaps matches TRBD1 (5 bases). The CDR3 totals 10 residues. V lost 6 bases and J lost 14, with 13 bases in between. Germline CDR1 MDHEN, CDR2 SYDVKM. The CDR3 loop is CASRGGAWTF. The CDR3 DNA follows: TGTGCCAGCAGGGGAGGGGCTTGGACCTTC.

This clonotype was counted many times. The CDR3 DNA reads TGTGCCAGCAGCCCCCGGGGTGTGGGCTACACCTTC. This translates into CASSPRGVGYTF. The V call is TRBV7-2, the J call TRBJ1-2, with D unclear. The CDR3 sequence is 12 residues long. V was shortened by 5 bases and J by 8 bases, with 12 bases between the two germline ends. Per the germline V gene, CDR1 is SGHTA and CDR2 is FQGNSA.

This clonotype was seen ten or more times. CDR3 coding DNA: TGTGCCAGCAGCTTAGGAGGAGGGGGGACCACTGAAGCTTTCTTT. This sequence encodes CASSLGGGGTTEAFF. The chain employs TRBV7-2 and TRBJ1-1, with D possibly being TRBD1 (6 bases). V was shortened by 1 base and J by 4 bases, with 13 bases between the two germline ends. CDR3 length: 15 residues. The germline CDR1 and CDR2 sequences are SGHTA and FQGNSA.

This clonotype has more than one count but fewer than ten. V and J are TRBV5-6 and TRBJ2-2; 8 nucleotides match TRBD1. V lost 6 bases to trimming and J lost 3 bases; unmatched junction nucleotides: 10. CDR3 size: 16 residues. Germline V gene data show CDR1 as SGHDT and CDR2 as YYEEEE. The CDR3 DNA sequence: TGTGCCAGCACCAGAACGACAGGGGAGTACACCGGGGAGCTGTTTTTT. Translating it yields CASTRTTGEYTGELFF.

This clonotype has ten or more counts. The chain combines TRBV20-1 with TRBJ2-3; possibly TRBD2 for D (6 bases). V shed 7 bases and J shed 4 bases, with 15 bases lying between them. The germline V gene encodes CDR1 DFQATT and CDR2 SNEGSKA (reference sequence). The CDR3 has 13 residues. DNA of the CDR3: TGCAGTGTAGAGAGACGGGAGTCAGATACGCAGTATTTT. Protein sequence: CSVERRESDTQYF.

This clonotype was observed many times. The chain is built from TRBV20-1 and TRBJ2-7; 7 bases align to TRBD1. V gave up 5 bases and J gave up 1 base; unmatched junction bases: 17. There are 17 residues in the CDR3. CDR1 is DFQATT and CDR2 is SNEGSKA in the germline V gene (reference sequence). CDR3 residues: CSAPMRPGTASSYEQYF. CDR3 coding DNA: TGCAGTGCTCCCATGAGACCCGGGACAGCCTCTTCCTACGAGCAGTACTTC.

There are many counts of this clonotype. The chain combines TRBV11-2 with TRBJ1-1, with D uncertain. The CDR3 extends over 17 amino acids. Germline assignment: CDR1 SGHAT and CDR2 FQNNGV. V gave up 1 base and J gave up 1 base, with 16 bases separating them. CDR3 sequence reads: CASSLVGLGPGNTEAFF. In DNA, the CDR3 is TGTGCCAGCAGCTTAGTCGGTTTGGGCCCTGGGAACACTGAAGCTTTCTTT.

J is TRBJ2-5 and V is TRBV7-2; 9 nucleotides agree with TRBD2. V lost 2 bases and J lost 1; bases outside the gene matches: 5. Germline-derived CDR1 and CDR2 are SGHTA and FQGNSA. The CDR3 sequence is 16 residues long. In DNA, the CDR3 is TGTGCCAGCAGCTTACGTGGGACTAGCACCCAAGAGACCCAGTACTTC. Translating it yields CASSLRGTSTQETQYF.

This clonotype was observed at least ten times. The chain combines TRBV12-3 or TRBV12-4 with TRBJ2-5; D possibly uses TRBD1 or TRBD2 (6 bases each). Trimming removed 0 bases from V and 5 bases from J, with 22 bases in between. The CDR3 sequence is 18 residues long. The CDR3 sequence is CASSLALGGRGGGETQYF. In nucleotides, the CDR3 is TGTGCCAGCAGTTTAGCCCTCGGGGGCAGGGGAGGTGGGGAGACCCAGTACTTC.

This clonotype appeared a few times. The CDR3 nucleotides read TGTGCCAGCAGCTTAGCGCCTACGGTCAACGAGCAGTACTTC. The encoded protein is CASSLAPTVNEQYF. The chain has TRBV7-9 and TRBJ2-7; D is uncertain. Trimming took off 0 bases at V and 5 bases at J, with 11 bases between the two ends. CDR3 length equals 14 residues. Germline-derived CDR1 and CDR2 are SEHNR and FQNEAQ (reference sequence).

The V call is TRBV28, the J call TRBJ1-2; 8 nucleotides align to TRBD1. Trimming removed 4 bases from V and 5 bases from J; junction bases left unmatched: 9. Germline loops: CDR1 MDHEN, CDR2 SYDVKM. The CDR3 is 15 amino acids. CDR3 loop: CASSYNPGTGYGYTF. The CDR3 DNA follows: TGTGCCAGCAGTTACAATCCCGGGACAGGTTATGGCTACACCTTC.

This clonotype was counted ten times or more. CDR3 nucleotide sequence: TGTGCCAGCAGCCCCCGGACTAGCATGGGCGAGCAGTACTTC. Translated: CASSPRTSMGEQYF. The J gene is TRBJ2-7, the V gene TRBV7-9, with 8 bases lining up with TRBD2. V lost 5 bases and J lost 6; bases outside the gene matches: 9. In germline, CDR1 is SEHNR, CDR2 FQNEAQ (reference sequence). CDR3 size: 14 residues. Filled out from reference TRBV7-9 and TRBJ2-7, the complete variable domain reads DTGVSQNPRHKITKRGQNVTFRCDPISEHNRLYWYRQTLGQGPEFLTYFQNEAQLEKSRLLSDRFSAERPKGSFSTLEIQRTEQGDSAMYLCASSPRTSMGEQYFGPGTRLTVT.

This clonotype showed up many times. The chain uses TRBV10-3 and TRBJ2-3, with TRBD2 matching 7 bases. The CDR3 spans 16 residues. Germline CDR1 and CDR2: ENHRY and SYGVKD. J lost 3 bases, V lost 8 bases, and 14 bases had no gene match. The DNA for the CDR3 is TGTGCCATCGGAAGAATGGCGGGAGCCCAGACAGATACGCAGTATTTT. Protein: CAIGRMAGAQTDTQYF.

This clonotype occurred a few times. A much larger clone lies a single base off, so this may be a read error. The chain joins TRBV12-3 or TRBV12-4 to TRBJ1-5; D may be TRBD1 (5 bases). CDR3 length equals 15 residues. CDR3 sequence: CVSSLSRDRNQPQHF. CDR3 in DNA: TGTGTCAGCAGTTTATCCAGGGACCGCAATCAGCCCCAGCATTTT.